Following are 4 T cell receptor beta chains from one sample sequenced in a study of shared clonotypes between healthy human individuals. Using immunoSEQ multiplex PCR, the repertoire was profiled, and TCRdb retains in-frame clones only, with some absent. Here the sample spans under 600,000 clones, more than 95% being singletons. Sequenced material: naive CD4+ T cells sorted from blood. This sample's subset: CD45RA+ positively selected. These receptor sequences come from a woman in her twenties or thirties in good health.

The rearrangement joins TRBV29-1 to TRBJ2-3; TRBD2 might be the D (6 bases). In germline, CDR1 is SQVTM, CDR2 ANQGSEA. Between the trimmed V and J ends, which lost 0 bases and 1 base, there was a span of 14 bases. There are 16 residues in the CDR3. CDR3 sequence reads: CSVEDLQKRGTDTQYF. In nucleotides, the CDR3 is TGCAGCGTTGAAGATCTTCAGAAGCGGGGCACAGATACGCAGTATTTT.

V and J are TRBV6-1 and TRBJ1-1; D uncertain. Per the germline V gene, CDR1 is MNHNS and CDR2 is SASEGT. Trimming stripped 3 bases from V and 4 bases from J, with 15 bases between. CDR3 length: 15 residues. CDR3 residues: CASSDFSVRTTEAFF. As DNA, the CDR3 is TGTGCCAGCAGTGATTTTTCGGTCAGAACCACTGAAGCTTTCTTT.

V usage is TRBV6-5 and J usage is TRBJ2-7; D may match TRBD1 or TRBD2 (6 bases each). The CDR3 is 14 amino acids. CDR1 and CDR2 from the germline V gene are MNHEY and SVGAGI. Trimming stripped 5 bases from V and 4 bases from J, with 15 bases between. CDR3 sequence (DNA): TGTGCCAGCAGTCGCGCAGGGGACTGGTACGAGCAGTACTTC. Translated: CASSRAGDWYEQYF.

V is TRBV23-1 and J is TRBJ2-7, with D uncertain. TRBV23-1 is an open reading frame whose function is uncertain. There are 14 residues in the CDR3. Trimming removed 8 bases at V and 0 bases at J, with 14 bases between. The CDR3 protein is CASESPRRSYEQYF. DNA of the CDR3: TGCGCCAGCGAGTCGCCCAGGCGCTCCTACGAGCAGTACTTC.